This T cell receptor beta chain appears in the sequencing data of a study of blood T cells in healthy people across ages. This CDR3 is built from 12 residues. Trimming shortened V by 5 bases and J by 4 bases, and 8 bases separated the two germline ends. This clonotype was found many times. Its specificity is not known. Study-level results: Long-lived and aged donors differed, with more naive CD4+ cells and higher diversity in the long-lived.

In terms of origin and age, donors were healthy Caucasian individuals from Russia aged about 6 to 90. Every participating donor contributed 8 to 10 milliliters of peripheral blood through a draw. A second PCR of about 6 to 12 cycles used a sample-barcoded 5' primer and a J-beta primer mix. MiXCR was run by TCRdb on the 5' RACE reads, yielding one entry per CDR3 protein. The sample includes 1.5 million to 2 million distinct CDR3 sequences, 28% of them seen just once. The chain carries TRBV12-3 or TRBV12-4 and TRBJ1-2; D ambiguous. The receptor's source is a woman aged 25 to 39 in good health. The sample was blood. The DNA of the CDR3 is TGTGCCAGCAGTACTAACGTCTATGGCTACACCTTC. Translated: CASSTNVYGYTF.